Shown below are 15 T cell receptor beta chains from a single sample sequenced in a study of HIV-infected patients and healthy controls. In TCRdb, the 5' RACE reads were re-called with MiXCR into one record per CDR3 protein. The sample consists of about 67,000 distinct CDR3 sequences, about 16% of them appearing once. The sample was CD4+ T cells from blood. These receptors originate from a human donor in good health.

There are many counts of this clonotype. The CDR3 region is CASSRGFSYEQYF. In DNA form, the CDR3 reads TGCGCCAGCAGCCGGGGATTCTCCTACGAGCAGTACTTC. The V call is TRBV5-1, the J call TRBJ2-7; D is possibly TRBD2 (5 bases). The V and J ends lost 4 bases and 0 bases respectively, with 8 bases between them. The CDR3 has 13 amino acids. In germline, CDR1 is SGHRS, CDR2 YFSETQ.

There are a few counts of this clonotype. V and J are TRBV7-2 and TRBJ1-6; D ambiguous. The CDR3 length is 14 residues. CDR1 and CDR2 (germline): SGHTA, FQGNSA. V lost 6 bases and J 5 bases, leaving 11 bases between the germline ends. Here the CDR3 reads CASSTGSNNSPLHF. The CDR3 bases are TGTGCCAGCAGTACGGGCAGCAATAATTCACCCCTCCACTTT.

The J gene is TRBJ2-6, the V gene TRBV12-3 or TRBV12-4, with D possibly TRBD2 on 5 matching bases. This CDR3 spans 15 amino acids. V lost 5 bases, J lost 1 base, and 9 bases lay in between. CDR3 coding DNA: TGTGCCAGCAGTGAGGGCCCTTCTGGGGCCAACGTCCTGACTTTC. It is translated as CASSEGPSGANVLTF.

This clonotype was detected only once. This chain uses TRBV28 with TRBJ2-4; 7 bases line up with TRBD2. V shed 5 bases and J 1 base; nucleotides not matched to a gene: 20. This CDR3 is 20 amino acids long. The germline gives CDR1 MDHEN, CDR2 SYDVKM. The CDR3 region has the DNA TGTGCCAGCAGTCCCCCGGGGGTGTCGGGAGGCCGGTTCGCCAAAAACATTCAGTACTTC. This gives the protein CASSPPGVSGGRFAKNIQYF. Filled out from reference TRBV28 and TRBJ2-4, the complete variable domain reads DVKVTQSSRYLVKRTGEKVFLECVQDMDHENMFWYRQDPGLGLRLIYFSYDVKMKEKGDIPEGYSVSREKKERFSLILESASTNQTSMYLCASSPPGVSGGRFAKNIQYFGAGTRLSVL.

Ten or more counts support this clonotype. The V call is TRBV5-6, the J call TRBJ1-1; 8 bases line up with TRBD1. Per the germline V gene, CDR1 is SGHDT and CDR2 is YYEEEE. V shed 2 bases, J shed 4 bases, and the junction held 4 bases outside the gene matches. This CDR3 region has 14 residues. As DNA, the CDR3 is TGTGCCAGCAGCTTACCCGACAGGGGCACTGAAGCTTTCTTT. Protein: CASSLPDRGTEAFF.

The chain uses TRBV7-6 and TRBJ1-6; 8 positions agree with TRBD1. With 1 base clipped from V and 6 bases from J, the junction kept 5 bases outside the gene matches. Germline CDR1 SGHVS, CDR2 FNYEAQ. This CDR3 is built from 16 residues. CDR3 in amino acids: CASSLGSQGANSPLHF. The CDR3 bases are TGTGCCAGCAGCTTAGGGTCCCAGGGGGCTAATTCACCCCTCCACTTT. The full variable domain, rest sourced from reference TRBV7-6 and TRBJ1-6, is GAGVSQSPRYKVTKRGQDVALRCDPISGHVSLYWYRQALGQGPEFLTYFNYEAQQDKSGLPNDRFSAERPEGSISTLTIQRTEQRDSAMYRCASSLGSQGANSPLHFGNGTRLTVT.

V and J are TRBV29-1 and TRBJ2-5, with TRBD2 matching over 7 bases. Germline lookup yields CDR1 SQVTM and CDR2 ANQGSEA. V shed 5 bases and J 6 bases; nucleotides not matched to a gene: 6. There are 12 residues in the CDR3. CDR3 region: CSVYGGGKTQYF. CDR3 DNA: TGCAGCGTTTACGGGGGAGGGAAGACCCAGTACTTC.

The genes are TRBV27 and TRBJ1-5; D is possibly TRBD1 (6 bases). The V end lost 1 base, the J end lost 7 bases, and 14 bases lay between the germline ends. Germline V gene lookup returns CDR1 MNHEY and CDR2 SMNVEV (reference sequence). This CDR3 is 15 amino acids long. The CDR3 DNA follows: TGTGCCAGCAGTTTATTTCACAGGGCGGGCCAGCCCCAGCATTTT. Its protein product is CASSLFHRAGQPQHF.

The chain recombines TRBV7-2 with TRBJ1-1; weak D call: TRBD1 (6 bases). Trimming left V 5 bases short and J 0 bases short, with 10 bases between. Germline V gene lookup returns CDR1 SGHTA and CDR2 FQGNSA. The CDR3 sequence is 14 residues long. The CDR3 loop is CASSIGGMNTEAFF. The CDR3 DNA follows: TGTGCCAGCAGCATAGGGGGGATGAACACTGAAGCTTTCTTT.

In its sample, this clonotype was seen many times. The genes are TRBV29-1 and TRBJ2-3; the D gene is possibly TRBD1 (6 bases). Trimming took 7 bases from V and 1 from J, leaving 18 bases between them. Germline lookup yields CDR1 SQVTM and CDR2 ANQGSEA. The CDR3 has 15 amino acids. CDR3 protein: CSALTGIGGTDTQYF. CDR3 bases: TGCAGCGCCCTAACAGGGATAGGAGGCACAGATACGCAGTATTTT.

The CDR3 is CASSRLDRGNTEAFF. Here the CDR3 DNA reads TGTGCCAGCTCGCGACTAGACAGGGGAAACACTGAAGCTTTCTTT. The V and J genes are TRBV18 and TRBJ1-1; TRBD1 matches at 8 bases. The CDR3 totals 15 residues. Losses at the gene ends were 6 bases for V and 2 bases for J; bases not matched to a gene: 8. Germline V CDR1 and CDR2: KGHSH, LQKENI.

This clonotype was detected only a few times. The chain links TRBV7-2 to TRBJ2-3; 9 bases align to TRBD2. The V gene end was trimmed by 5 bases and the J gene end by 8 bases; junction bases not matched to a gene: 11. Germline V gene lookup returns CDR1 SGHTA and CDR2 FQGNSA. This CDR3 has 15 residues. CDR3 coding DNA: TGTGCCAGCAGCAACAAGCGGGGGGCCTCCGGTACGCAGTATTTT. Its protein is CASSNKRGASGTQYF.

Ten or more counts support this clonotype. This chain connects TRBV6-6 to TRBJ1-5, with unresolved D. This CDR3 is 13 amino acids long. Looked up from germline, CDR1 is MNHNY and CDR2 is SVGAGI (reference sequence). V was pared by 2 bases and J by 6 bases, with 8 bases between. The chain's CDR3 is CASSYRARQPQHF. In DNA, the CDR3 is TGTGCCAGCAGTTACAGGGCCCGTCAGCCCCAGCATTTT.

The chain has TRBV19 and TRBJ1-4; D is unclear. Germline values: CDR1 LNHDA, CDR2 SQIVND (reference sequence). The CDR3 has 13 amino acids. Trimming shortened V by 6 bases and J by 8 bases, and 13 bases separated the two germline ends. The DNA for the CDR3 is TGTGCCAGTAGCTCCCGAGGAGGAGAAAAACTGTTTTTT. Residues: CASSSRGGEKLFF. The complete variable domain, with remaining parts taken from reference TRBV19 and TRBJ1-4, reads DGGITQSPKYLFRKEGQNVTLSCEQNLNHDAMYWYRQDPGQGLRLIYYSQIVNDFQKGDIAEGYSVSREKKESFPLTVTSAQKNPTAFYLCASSSRGGEKLFFGSGTQLSVL.

This clonotype has just a few counts. The V call is TRBV11-2, the J call TRBJ2-7, with a possible D match to TRBD1 (5 bases). Germline CDR1 reads SGHAT; CDR2 reads FQNNGV. V gave up 5 bases and J gave up 2 bases, with 19 bases separating them. The CDR3 sequence is 16 residues long. The CDR3 DNA reads as TGTGCCAGCAGCCCTTCACTTCTACGACAGACCTACGAGCAGTACTTC. It encodes CASSPSLLRQTYEQYF.